A single sample gave rise to the 5 T cell receptor beta chains below, sequenced in a study of T cells expressing NK-cell markers. TCRdb reanalyzed the 5' RACE reads and collapses them to one entry per CDR3 protein, without DNA. The sample data list fewer than 400,000 distinct CDR3 sequences. The source material was blood T cells: a sorted CD56 or NKG2C T cell subset, CD4+ or CD8+ T cells, or bulk PBMC T cells (not recorded which). The receptors derive from a woman aged 45-60 years in good health.

This sequence joins TRBV5-1 and TRBJ1-2; TCRdb indicates TRBD1, and absent DNA this call remains unverified. This CDR3 spans 14 amino acids. The germline CDR1 and CDR2 sequences are SGHRS and YFSETQ. CDR3: CASSPKRGGYGYTF.

The V and J genes are TRBV20-1 and TRBJ1-3. Germline V CDR1 and CDR2: DFQATT, SNEGSKA (reference sequence). The CDR3 is made up of 13 amino acids. CDR3 loop: CSASRIAGNTIYF.

The chain joins TRBV12-3 or TRBV12-4 to TRBJ2-1; TCRdb indicates TRBD2, and absent DNA this call remains unverified. This CDR3 contains 17 residues. The CDR3 loop reads CASKPGTSGRAVYEQFF.

This chain links TRBV12-3 or TRBV12-4 with TRBJ2-1; TCRdb's D call of TRBD1 is untestable without DNA. The CDR3 is 15 residues long. This CDR3 is CASSPTGTNYNEQFF.

The chain combines TRBV12-3 or TRBV12-4 with TRBJ2-1; there is no DNA to check the TCRdb D call of TRBD2. This CDR3 has 11 residues. CDR3 loop: CASRRREYQFF.